The 32 T cell receptor beta chains listed next were all sequenced from one sample in a study of monozygotic twins with inflammatory bowel disease. Reanalyzing the 5' RACE reads, TCRdb keeps one entry per CDR3 protein, without DNA. Reported are fewer than 400,000 distinct CDR3 sequences; the ten largest clones contain roughly 5.2%. Source material: blood. All receptors derive from a human donor with ulcerative colitis or Crohn's disease, or a healthy co-twin of an affected twin (not recorded which).

The chain links TRBV25-1 to TRBJ1-2. The V gene's germline CDR1 is MGHDK and CDR2 SYGVNS. CDR3 length equals 15 residues. Here the CDR3 reads CASSELGREDYGYTF.

The genes are TRBV18 and TRBJ2-4; TCRdb's D gene call, TRBD2, goes unchecked for lack of DNA. This CDR3 spans 17 amino acids. From germline, CDR1 is KGHSH and CDR2 LQKENI. The CDR3: CASSPLGLAAKENIQYF.

This rearrangement joins TRBV3-1 to TRBJ2-1; the D gene TCRdb calls, TRBD1, cannot be checked with no DNA. Germline CDR1 and CDR2: LGHDT and YNNKEL (reference sequence). CDR3 length: 18 residues. CDR3 sequence reads: CASSQVVGVGWVSNEQFF.

The chain couples TRBV13 to TRBJ2-3; the TCRdb call, TRBD1, lacks DNA for checking. The CDR3 length is 16 residues. Germline CDR1 and CDR2: PRHDT and FYEKMQ (reference sequence). CDR3 sequence: CASSRRPGGSADTQYF. The variable domain in full, completed from reference TRBV13 and TRBJ2-3, reads AAGVIQSPRHLIKEKRETATLKCYPIPRHDTVYWYQQGPGQDPQFLISFYEKMQSDKGSIPDRFSAQQFSDYHSELNMSSLELGDSALYFCASSRRPGGSADTQYFGPGTRLTVL.

The V and J genes are TRBV15 and TRBJ2-2. Germline CDR1 LNHNV, CDR2 YYDKDF (reference sequence). The CDR3 extends over 14 amino acids. The CDR3 loop reads CATSQTGFAGELFF. The whole variable domain, remainder taken from reference TRBV15 and TRBJ2-2, is DAMVIQNPRYQVTQFGKPVTLSCSQTLNHNVMYWYQQKSSQAPKLLFHYYDKDFNNEADTPDNFQSRRPNTSFCFLDIRSPGLGDTAMYLCATSQTGFAGELFFGEGSRLTVL.

The chain employs TRBV13 and TRBJ2-7. The CDR3 is made up of 13 amino acids. CDR1 and CDR2 from the germline V gene are PRHDT and FYEKMQ (reference sequence). The CDR3 sequence: CASSSQGKYEQYF.

This chain uses TRBV5-1 with TRBJ1-1. The germline V gene has CDR1 SGHRS and CDR2 YFSETQ. This CDR3 comprises 15 residues. The CDR3 reads CASSLRPNSNTEAFF.

This rearrangement joins TRBV12-3 or TRBV12-4 to TRBJ1-5. The CDR3 sequence is 13 residues long. The CDR3 reads CASSFTAGQPQHF.

The V and J genes are TRBV20-1 and TRBJ2-1; TCRdb's D call, TRBD1, is unchecked because there is no DNA. Per the germline V gene, CDR1 is DFQATT and CDR2 is SNEGSKA (reference sequence). This CDR3 spans 15 amino acids. The CDR3 loop reads CSAIRGSSSYNEQFF.

The CDR3 protein is CASSLDAGDSTDTQYF. The chain has TRBV7-3 and TRBJ2-3; TCRdb proposes TRBD1, but this gene call is untestable without DNA. In germline, CDR1 is SGHTA, CDR2 FQGTGA. CDR3 length: 16 amino acids.

V is TRBV28 and J is TRBJ2-1; the TRBD2 assignment by TCRdb is unverifiable without DNA. The CDR3 has 20 amino acids. Germline V gene data show CDR1 as MDHEN and CDR2 as SYDVKM. The CDR3 loop reads CASSFFRLAGGLTSYNEQFF.

The rearrangement uses TRBV28 and TRBJ1-1. This CDR3 region has 12 residues. The germline gives CDR1 MDHEN, CDR2 SYDVKM. CDR3 amino acids: CASSLSRSEAFF.

The rearrangement joins TRBV7-7 to TRBJ2-3; lacking DNA, the TRBD2 call made by TCRdb goes unchecked. Germline V CDR1 and CDR2: SSHAT, FNYEAQ (reference sequence). The CDR3 loop spans 16 amino acids. The chain's CDR3 is CASSPGTSVPTDTQYF.

The chain links TRBV29-1 to TRBJ2-5; without DNA, the TCRdb call of TRBD1 cannot be checked. This CDR3 is built from 12 residues. Germline V gene lookup returns CDR1 SQVTM and CDR2 ANQGSEA. CDR3 residues: CSARTVTETQYF. Combining the CDR3 with reference TRBV29-1 and TRBJ2-5 gives the whole variable domain SAVISQKPSRDICQRGTSLTIQCQVDSQVTMMFWYRQQPGQSLTLIATANQGSEATYESGFVIDKFPISRPNLTFSTLTVSNMSPEDSSIYLCSARTVTETQYFGPGTRLLVL.

J is TRBJ1-2 and V is TRBV12-3 or TRBV12-4; the TRBD1 assignment by TCRdb is unverifiable without DNA. The CDR3 is 15 amino acids. The chain's CDR3 is CASSTRAKRGYGYTF.

V is TRBV7-2 and J is TRBJ1-1. Germline V CDR1 and CDR2: SGHTA, FQGNSA. CDR3 length: 13 amino acids. This chain's CDR3 is CASSLITGTEAFF.

The chain links TRBV12-3 or TRBV12-4 to TRBJ1-5; TCRdb selects TRBD1, and the lack of DNA leaves this call unchecked. The CDR3 loop spans 13 amino acids. The CDR3 sequence is CASRYRDRQPQHF.

This chain joins TRBV12-3 or TRBV12-4 and TRBJ2-3. The CDR3 sequence is 15 residues long. The CDR3 region is CASSLQQLSTDTQYF.

This sequence joins TRBV21-1 and TRBJ1-5. TRBV21-1 is reported as a pseudogene. This CDR3 region has 15 residues. This CDR3 reads CASSQKVRTNQPQHF.

The chain is built from TRBV5-1 and TRBJ2-1; absent DNA, TCRdb's TRBD2 call cannot be checked. The CDR3 consists of 20 residues. The V gene's germline CDR1 is SGHRS and CDR2 YFSETQ. This CDR3 reads CASSKRTSGGRPAEYNEQFF.

The chain is built from TRBV20-1 and TRBJ1-5; with no DNA, the TCRdb D assignment of TRBD1 cannot be verified. CDR3 length: 15 amino acids. The germline V gene encodes CDR1 DFQATT and CDR2 SNEGSKA (reference sequence). CDR3 in amino acids: CSARDPHRKYQPQHF.

The CDR3 spells CATSDMTGALTDTQYF. The chain couples TRBV24-1 to TRBJ2-3; TCRdb returns TRBD1, unconfirmable since there is no DNA. Looked up from germline, CDR1 is KGHDR and CDR2 is SFDVKD. CDR3 length: 16 residues.

The rearrangement links TRBV5-5 to TRBJ1-3; lacking DNA, the TRBD1 call made by TCRdb goes unchecked. Germline CDR1 and CDR2: SGHKS and YYEKEE (reference sequence). The CDR3 sequence is 17 residues long. CDR3: CASSLAVNALSGNTIYF.

The chain employs TRBV29-1 and TRBJ2-1; there is no DNA to check the TCRdb D call of TRBD2. The length of the CDR3 is 14 residues. Germline V gene sequence: CDR1 SQVTM, CDR2 ANQGSEA. This CDR3 reads CSVEGLAENNEQFF.

The J gene is TRBJ2-2, the V gene TRBV27. Germline V gene sequence: CDR1 MNHEY, CDR2 SMNVEV (reference sequence). This CDR3 has 12 residues. The CDR3: CASSLSTGELFF.

The chain combines TRBV12-3 or TRBV12-4 with TRBJ2-1; TCRdb's D call, TRBD2, is unchecked because there is no DNA. The CDR3 covers 13 residues. This CDR3 is CASKEGYYNEQFF.

The V call is TRBV21-1, the J call TRBJ1-2; TCRdb's D call of TRBD1 is untestable without DNA. TRBV21-1 is reported as a pseudogene. The CDR3 totals 18 residues. The CDR3 region is CASSPNTDRASRDYGYTF.

The chain is built from TRBV24-1 and TRBJ2-3; TCRdb calls TRBD1, which cannot be checked without DNA. The germline gives CDR1 KGHDR, CDR2 SFDVKD. This CDR3 region has 15 residues. CDR3 amino acids: CATSDRGRRTDTQYF.

J is TRBJ2-7 and V is TRBV2. Germline assignment: CDR1 SNHLY and CDR2 FYNNEI. The CDR3 totals 12 residues. This CDR3 reads CASRPDHYEQYF.

J is TRBJ2-1 and V is TRBV4-3; TCRdb lists TRBD1, though no DNA is available to test this call. The CDR3 totals 16 residues. CDR1 and CDR2 from the germline V gene are LGHNA and YSLEER. CDR3 amino acids: CASSQDGAPRGSKQFF.

The chain links TRBV6-5 to TRBJ2-3. Per germline, CDR1 MNHEY and CDR2 SVGAGI. The CDR3 is 15 amino acids. The chain's CDR3 is CASSYSIRYTDTQYF.

This chain links TRBV7-2 with TRBJ2-5; the TCRdb call, TRBD2, lacks DNA for checking. This CDR3 has 17 amino acids. The V gene's germline CDR1 is SGHTA and CDR2 FQGNSA. The CDR3 here is CASSLAGSLAAKETQYF.